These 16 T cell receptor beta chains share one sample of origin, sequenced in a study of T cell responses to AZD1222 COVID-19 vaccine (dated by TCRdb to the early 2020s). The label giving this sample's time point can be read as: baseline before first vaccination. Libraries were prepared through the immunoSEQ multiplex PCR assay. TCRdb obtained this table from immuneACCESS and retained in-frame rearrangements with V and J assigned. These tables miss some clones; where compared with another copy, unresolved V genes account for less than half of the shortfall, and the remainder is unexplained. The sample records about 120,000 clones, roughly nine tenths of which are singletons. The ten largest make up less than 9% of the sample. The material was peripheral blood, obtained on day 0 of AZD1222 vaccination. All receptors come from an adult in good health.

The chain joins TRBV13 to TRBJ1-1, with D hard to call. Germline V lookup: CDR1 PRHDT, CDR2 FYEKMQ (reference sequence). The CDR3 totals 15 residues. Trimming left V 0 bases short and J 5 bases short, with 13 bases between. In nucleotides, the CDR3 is TGTGCCAGCAGCTTAGGCCTCGGGAGTTTAACTGAAGCTTTCTTT. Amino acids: CASSLGLGSLTEAFF.

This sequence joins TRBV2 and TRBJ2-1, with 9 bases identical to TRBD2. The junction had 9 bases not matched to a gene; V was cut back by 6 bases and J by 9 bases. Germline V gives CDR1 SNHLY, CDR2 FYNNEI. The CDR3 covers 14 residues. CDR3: CASRAGTSFGEQFF. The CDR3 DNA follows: TGTGCCAGCAGGGCCGGGACTAGCTTTGGTGAGCAGTTCTTC.

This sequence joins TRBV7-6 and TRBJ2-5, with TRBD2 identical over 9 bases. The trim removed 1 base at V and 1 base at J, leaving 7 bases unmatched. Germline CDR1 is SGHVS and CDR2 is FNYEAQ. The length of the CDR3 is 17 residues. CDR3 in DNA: TGTGCCAGCAGCTTAGGTTTAAGCGGGGGGCTCCAAGAGACCCAGTACTTC. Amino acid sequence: CASSLGLSGGLQETQYF. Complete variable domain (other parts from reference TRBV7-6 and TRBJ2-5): GAGVSQSPRYKVTKRGQDVALRCDPISGHVSLYWYRQALGQGPEFLTYFNYEAQQDKSGLPNDRFSAERPEGSISTLTIQRTEQRDSAMYRCASSLGLSGGLQETQYFGPGTRLLVL.

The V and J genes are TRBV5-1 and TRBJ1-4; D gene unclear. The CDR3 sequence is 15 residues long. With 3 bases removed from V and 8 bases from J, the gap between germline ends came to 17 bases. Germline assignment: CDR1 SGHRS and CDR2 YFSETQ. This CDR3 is CASSSSRSQSEKLFF. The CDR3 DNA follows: TGCGCCAGCAGCTCATCCCGAAGCCAGTCGGAAAAACTGTTTTTT.

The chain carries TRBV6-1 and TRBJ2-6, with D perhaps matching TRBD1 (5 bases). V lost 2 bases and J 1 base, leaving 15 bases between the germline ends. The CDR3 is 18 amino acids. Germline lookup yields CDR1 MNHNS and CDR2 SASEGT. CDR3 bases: TGTGCCAGCAGTGAATGGGCCAGGGATGCTTCTGGGGCCAACGTCCTGACTTTC. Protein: CASSEWARDASGANVLTF.

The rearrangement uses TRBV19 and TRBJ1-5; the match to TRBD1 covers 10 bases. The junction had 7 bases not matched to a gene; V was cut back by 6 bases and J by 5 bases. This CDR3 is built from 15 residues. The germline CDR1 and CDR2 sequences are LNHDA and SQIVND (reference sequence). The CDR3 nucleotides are TGTGCCAGTAGCCTGACAGGGGGCAACGATCAGCCCCAGCATTTT. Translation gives CASSLTGGNDQPQHF. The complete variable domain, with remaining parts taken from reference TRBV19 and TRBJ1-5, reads DGGITQSPKYLFRKEGQNVTLSCEQNLNHDAMYWYRQDPGQGLRLIYYSQIVNDFQKGDIAEGYSVSREKKESFPLTVTSAQKNPTAFYLCASSLTGGNDQPQHFGDGTRLSIL.

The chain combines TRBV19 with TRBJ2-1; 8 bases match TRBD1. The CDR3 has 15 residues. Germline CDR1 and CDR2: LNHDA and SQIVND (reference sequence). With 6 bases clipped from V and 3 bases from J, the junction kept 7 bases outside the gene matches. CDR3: CASRIQGANYNEQFF. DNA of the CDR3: TGTGCCAGTAGGATTCAGGGGGCGAACTACAATGAGCAGTTCTTC.

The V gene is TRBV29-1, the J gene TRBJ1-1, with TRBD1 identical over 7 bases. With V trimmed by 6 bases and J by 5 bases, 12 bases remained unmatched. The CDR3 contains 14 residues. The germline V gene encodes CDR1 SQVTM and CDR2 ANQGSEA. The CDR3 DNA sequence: TGCAGCGTCGGGGGGGACAGCATCTTAACTGAAGCTTTCTTT. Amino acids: CSVGGDSILTEAFF.

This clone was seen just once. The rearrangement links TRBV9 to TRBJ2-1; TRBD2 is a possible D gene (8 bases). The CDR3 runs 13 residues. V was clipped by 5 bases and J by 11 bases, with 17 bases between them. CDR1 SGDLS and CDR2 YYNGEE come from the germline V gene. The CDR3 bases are TGTGCCAGCAGTCTTCGGGAGGGGGCGAAGCAGTTCTTC. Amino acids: CASSLREGAKQFF.

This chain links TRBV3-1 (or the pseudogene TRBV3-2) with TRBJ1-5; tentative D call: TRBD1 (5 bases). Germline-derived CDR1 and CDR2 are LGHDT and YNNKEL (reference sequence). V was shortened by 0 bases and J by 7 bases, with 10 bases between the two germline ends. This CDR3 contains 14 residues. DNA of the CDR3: TGTGCCAGCAGCCAAGAGGCGGGGGACCAGCCCCAGCATTTT. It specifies CASSQEAGDQPQHF.

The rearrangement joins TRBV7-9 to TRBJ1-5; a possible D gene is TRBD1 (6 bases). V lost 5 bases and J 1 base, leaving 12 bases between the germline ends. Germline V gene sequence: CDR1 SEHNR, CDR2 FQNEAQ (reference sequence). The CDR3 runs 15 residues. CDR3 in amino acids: CASSPPGTSNQPQHF. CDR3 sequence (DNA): TGTGCCAGCAGCCCGCCGGGGACAAGCAATCAGCCCCAGCATTTT. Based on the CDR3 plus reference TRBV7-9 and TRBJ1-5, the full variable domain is DTGVSQNPRHKITKRGQNVTFRCDPISEHNRLYWYRQTLGQGPEFLTYFQNEAQLEKSRLLSDRFSAERPKGSFSTLEIQRTEQGDSAMYLCASSPPGTSNQPQHFGDGTRLSIL.

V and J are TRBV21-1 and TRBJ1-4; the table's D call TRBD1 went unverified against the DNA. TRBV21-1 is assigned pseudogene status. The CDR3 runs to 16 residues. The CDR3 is CASSDHRGQLNEKLFF. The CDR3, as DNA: TGTGCCAGCAGCGACCACAGGGGGCAGCTTAATGAAAAACTGTTTTTT.

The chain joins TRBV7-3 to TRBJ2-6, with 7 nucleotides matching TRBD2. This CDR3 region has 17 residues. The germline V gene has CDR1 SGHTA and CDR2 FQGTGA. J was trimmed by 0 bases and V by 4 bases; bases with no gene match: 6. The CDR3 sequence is CASSSTSLLSGANVLTF. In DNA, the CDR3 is TGTGCCAGCAGCTCGACTAGCCTACTCTCTGGGGCCAACGTCCTGACTTTC.

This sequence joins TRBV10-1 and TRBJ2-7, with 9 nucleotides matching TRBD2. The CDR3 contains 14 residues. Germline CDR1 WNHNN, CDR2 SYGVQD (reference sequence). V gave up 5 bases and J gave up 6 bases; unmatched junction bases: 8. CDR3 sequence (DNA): TGCGCCAGCAGTAGCGGGACTAGCACCCCCGAGCAGTACTTC. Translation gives CASSSGTSTPEQYF.

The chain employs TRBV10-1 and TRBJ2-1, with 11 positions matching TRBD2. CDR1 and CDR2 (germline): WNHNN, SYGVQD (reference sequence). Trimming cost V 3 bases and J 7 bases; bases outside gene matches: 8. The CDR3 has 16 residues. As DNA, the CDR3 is TGCGCCAGCAGTGATCTACTAGCGGGAGATTTAAATGAGCAGTTCTTC. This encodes CASSDLLAGDLNEQFF.

The CDR3 nucleotides read TGTGCCACCAGTCTCCGGGGCCCGACCGGGGAGCTGTTTTTT. Protein: CATSLRGPTGELFF. V usage is TRBV24-1 and J usage is TRBJ2-2; D tentatively fits TRBD1 or TRBD2 (5 bases each). This CDR3 is 14 amino acids long. Trimming stripped 6 bases from V and 5 bases from J, with 12 bases between. Germline loops: CDR1 KGHDR, CDR2 SFDVKD.